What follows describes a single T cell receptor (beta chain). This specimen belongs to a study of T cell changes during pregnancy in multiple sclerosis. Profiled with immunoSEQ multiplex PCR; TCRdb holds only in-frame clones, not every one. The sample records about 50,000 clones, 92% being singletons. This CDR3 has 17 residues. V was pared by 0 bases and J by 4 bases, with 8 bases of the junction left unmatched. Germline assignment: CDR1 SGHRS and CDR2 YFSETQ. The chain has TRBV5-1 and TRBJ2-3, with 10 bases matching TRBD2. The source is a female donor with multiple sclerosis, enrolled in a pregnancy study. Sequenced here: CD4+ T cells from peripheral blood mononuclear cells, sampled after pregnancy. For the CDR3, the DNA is TGCGCCAGCAGCTTGGTGGCTAGCGGGAGTATAGCAGATACGCAGTATTTT. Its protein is CASSLVASGSIADTQYF.